Listed below are T cell receptor beta chains from one sample, sequenced in a study of identical twins. One entry per CDR3 protein results from TCRdb running MiXCR on the 5' RACE reads. The table includes just over 500,000 distinct CDR3 sequences, 22% detected once. The same data also contributed to another study, on T cells expressing NK-cell markers.

The sequencing sample was made of CD4+ T cells sorted from blood. Receptor source: a woman aged 18-29 years in good health. The CDR3 runs from the conserved cysteine through the conserved F or W. The D gene is left open where the match is weak. Only some rows state a clone size, as once, few, many or a class for expanded clones.

TRBD2 few TRBJ2-3 TRBV4-1 TGCGCCAGCAGCCGAGGGGGACTAGCGGGGGGCTTCACAGATACGCAGTATTTT CASSRGGLAGGFTDTQYF
TRBD1 few TRBJ2-3 TRBV15 TGTGCCACCAGCAGACCCAACAGGGGTGGCACAGATACGCAGTATTTT CATSRPNRGGTDTQYF
- - TRBJ1-5 TRBV20-1 TGCAGTGCTAAGAAAAGGGGCTTGCAGCCCCAGCATTTT CSAKKRGLQPQHF
- once TRBJ2-1 TRBV27 TGTGCCAGCAGATCCAGGCAGGGTAACAATGAGCAGTTCTTC CASRSRQGNNEQFF
TRBD1 few TRBJ1-6 TRBV18 TGTGCCAGCTCAAACGGACAGGGGTTATGGTCACCCCTCCACTTT CASSNGQGLWSPLHF
- - TRBJ1-3 TRBV4-3 TGCGCCAGCAGCCACGGACAGTCTAAACTCTCTGGAAACACCATATATTTT CASSHGQSKLSGNTIYF
- few TRBJ2-3 TRBV20-1 TGCAGTACTTACTCTATCCAATCTTCAGATACGCAGTATTTT CSTYSIQSSDTQYF
TRBD2 - TRBJ2-1 TRBV2 TGTGCCAGCAGTGAACGAGCGGGAGCCTACAACGAGCAGTTCTTC CASSERAGAYNEQFF
TRBD1 few TRBJ2-2 TRBV7-2 TGTGCCAGCAGATCGGGACAGGGGGCTCCCGGGGAGCTGTTTTTT CASRSGQGAPGELFF
- - TRBJ2-3 TRBV21-1 TGTGCCAGCAGCAAAGGGCCCGCCCCTAGCACAGATACGCAGTATTTT CASSKGPAPSTDTQYF
- few TRBJ2-1 TRBV2 TGTGCCAGCAACAGCCGGTTGGACAATGAGCAGTTCTTC CASNSRLDNEQFF
TRBD2 - TRBJ2-1 TRBV9 TGTGCCAGCAGCCCACGACCGACTAGCGGGAGATTAGGCGAGCAGTTCTTC CASSPRPTSGRLGEQFF
- - TRBJ2-3 TRBV11-2 TGTGCCAGCAGCTTCCGCCTGGGAGCGGTAAGCACAGATACGCAGTATTTT CASSFRLGAVSTDTQYF
TRBD2 - TRBJ2-1 TRBV20-1 TGCAGTGCTATTAGCGGGGCCTCCTACAATGAGCAGTTCTTC CSAISGASYNEQFF
- many TRBJ2-3 TRBV20-1 TGCAGTGCTACTCTGGCCCGTACGCAGTATTTT CSATLARTQYF
- few TRBJ2-1 TRBV5-1 TGCGCCAGCAGGCCCGCCCCGGCCTCCTACAATGAGCAGTTCTTC CASRPAPASYNEQFF
- - TRBJ2-7 TRBV7-9 TGTGCCAGCAGCTTAGACAGGGTCGGGCAGTACTTC CASSLDRVGQYF
TRBD2 - TRBJ2-1 TRBV5-1 TGCGCCAGCAGCGGGGCGGGGGGGCCCTACAATGAGCAGTTCTTC CASSGAGGPYNEQFF
TRBD2 - TRBJ2-2 TRBV20-1 TGCAGTGCTAGGGGGGGGACGGCCGGGGAGCTGTTTTTT CSARGGTAGELFF
- - TRBJ2-1 TRBV24-1 TGTGCCACCAGTGATTTAAACGCAAATGAGCAGTTCTTC CATSDLNANEQFF
TRBD1 few TRBJ2-7 TRBV20-1 TGCAGTGTTTACAGGGGCTACGAGCAGTACTTC CSVYRGYEQYF
- many TRBJ2-5 TRBV12-3/TRBV12-4 TGTGCCAGCACCCTGGGGTGGACGGCGGAGGGACAAGAGACCCAGTACTTC CASTLGWTAEGQETQYF
TRBD1 many TRBJ1-2 TRBV7-2 TGTGCCAGCAGCCTACTGGACAGGGTCTTATATGGCTACACCTTC CASSLLDRVLYGYTF
- - TRBJ2-5 TRBV29-1 TGCAGCGTTGGGGCCTTGGGAGTTGGAGAGACCCAGTACTTC CSVGALGVGETQYF
TRBD1 - TRBJ1-4 TRBV20-1 TGCAGTGCTAGCAGGGGGCCTGCTAATGAAAAACTGTTTTTT CSASRGPANEKLFF